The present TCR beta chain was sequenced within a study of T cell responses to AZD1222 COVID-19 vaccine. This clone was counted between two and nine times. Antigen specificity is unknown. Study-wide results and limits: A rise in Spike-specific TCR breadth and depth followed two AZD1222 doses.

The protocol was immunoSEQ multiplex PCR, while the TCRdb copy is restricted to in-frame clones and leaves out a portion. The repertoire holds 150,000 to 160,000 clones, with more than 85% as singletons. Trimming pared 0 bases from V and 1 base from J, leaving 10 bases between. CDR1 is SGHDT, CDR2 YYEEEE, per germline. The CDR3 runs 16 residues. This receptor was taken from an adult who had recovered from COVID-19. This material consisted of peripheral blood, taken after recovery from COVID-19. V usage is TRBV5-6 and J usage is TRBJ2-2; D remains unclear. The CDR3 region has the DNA TGTGCCAGCAGCTTGGTAGGCTCCCTGAACACCGGGGAGCTGTTTTTT. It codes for CASSLVGSLNTGELFF.